Listed here are 18 T cell receptor beta chains from one sample, sequenced in a study of shared clonotypes between healthy human individuals. Repertoires were generated with immunoSEQ multiplex PCR, while TCRdb's copy carries only in-frame clones and drops some. The sample comprises about 2 million clones, about 95% of which are singletons, and roughly 1% rests with the top ten. The naive CD8 population came from CD45RO-negative cells selected for CCR7, without terminally differentiated effector memory CD45RA+ cells. The specimen was naive CD8+ T cells sorted from blood. The receptors were gathered from a man aged 18 to 29 in good health.

This clone was observed a handful of times. The identical CDR3 is also encoded by other nucleotide sequences in the sample. V is TRBV9 and J is TRBJ2-7; 7 nucleotides match TRBD1. CDR3 length: 14 residues. Germline CDR1 and CDR2: SGDLS and YYNGEE. J gave up 0 bases and V 2 bases, and 2 bases lay outside the gene matches. The CDR3 spells CASSVGTVSYEQYF. The DNA for the CDR3 is TGTGCCAGCAGCGTTGGGACAGTCTCCTACGAGCAGTACTTC. The whole variable domain, remainder taken from reference TRBV9 and TRBJ2-7, is DSGVTQTPKHLITATGQRVTLRCSPRSGDLSVYWYQQSLDQGLQFLIQYYNGEERAKGNILERFSAQQFPDLHSELNLSSLELGDSALYFCASSVGTVSYEQYFGPGTRLTVT.

A note on this clone: The sample holds other DNA sequences that translate to the same CDR3. The chain combines TRBV9 with TRBJ2-1, with 8 bases lining up with TRBD2. Trimming cost V 0 bases and J 7 bases; bases outside gene matches: 3. This CDR3 region has 14 residues. Looked up from germline, CDR1 is SGDLS and CDR2 is YYNGEE. The CDR3 nucleotides are TGTGCCAGCAGCGTAGAACTAGCGGATAATGAGCAGTTCTTC. Residues: CASSVELADNEQFF.

The chain has TRBV7-2 and TRBJ2-1; TRBD2 aligns across 12 bases. With V trimmed by 5 bases and J by 10 bases, 12 bases remained unmatched. The CDR3 consists of 16 residues. Germline V CDR1 and CDR2: SGHTA, FQGNSA. CDR3 DNA: TGTGCCAGCAGCCCTCTAGCGGGAGGGCCGGGAGGAGAGCAGTTCTTC. Its protein is CASSPLAGGPGGEQFF.

The chain employs TRBV4-2 and TRBJ2-7; D assignment may be TRBD1 or TRBD2 (5 bases each). This CDR3 has 14 residues. V lost 2 bases, J lost 3 bases, and 11 bases lay in between. Germline CDR1 and CDR2: LGHNA and YNFKEQ. In DNA, the CDR3 is TGTGCCAGCAGCCAACCCCTGGGGGACTACGAGCAGTACTTC. Its translation is CASSQPLGDYEQYF.

The genes are TRBV7-9 and TRBJ2-4, with D uncertain. The V end lost 5 bases, the J end lost 7 bases, and 3 bases lay between the germline ends. Germline-derived CDR1 and CDR2 are SEHNR and FQNEAQ (reference sequence). There are 10 residues in the CDR3. The CDR3 DNA follows: TGTGCCAGCAGCGATAACATTCAGTACTTC. Translating gives CASSDNIQYF.

The chain carries TRBV11-1 and TRBJ2-7, with D hard to call. The germline gives CDR1 SGHAT, CDR2 FQDESV (reference sequence). The ends were cut back, 5 bases at V and 0 bases at J, with 11 bases in the middle. The CDR3 has 14 residues. The CDR3 loop reads CASSTEAGSYEQYF. Here the CDR3 DNA reads TGTGCCAGCAGCACAGAGGCAGGCTCCTACGAGCAGTACTTC.

The chain uses TRBV15 and TRBJ2-5, with TRBD2 matching over 7 bases. V lost 5 bases, J lost 1 base, and 1 base stayed unmatched. Germline values: CDR1 LNHNV, CDR2 YYDKDF (reference sequence). This CDR3 has 13 residues. The CDR3 DNA reads TGTGCCACCAGCGCGGGGGTCCAAGAGACCCAGTACTTC. Protein: CATSAGVQETQYF.

This rearrangement joins TRBV7-9 to TRBJ1-6; no definite D call. Per germline, CDR1 SEHNR and CDR2 FQNEAQ (reference sequence). CDR3 length equals 16 residues. Trimming left V 5 bases short and J 6 bases short, with 17 bases between. The CDR3 here is CASSDKLLESNSPLHF. As DNA, the CDR3 is TGTGCCAGCAGCGATAAACTCTTAGAGTCTAATTCACCCCTCCACTTT.

The gene calls are TRBV7-2 and TRBJ1-2, with 7 positions matching TRBD1. The V gene end was trimmed by 1 base and the J gene end by 4 bases; junction bases not matched to a gene: 6. CDR1 is SGHTA, CDR2 FQGNSA, per germline. The CDR3 loop spans 15 amino acids. CDR3 in DNA: TGTGCCAGCAGCTTAGTAGGGGGCGCCAGCTATGGCTACACCTTC. This translates into CASSLVGGASYGYTF.

V gene TRBV7-3 combines with J gene TRBJ1-2; D is undetermined. V lost 4 bases, J lost 8 bases, and 14 bases lay in between. The germline gives CDR1 SGHTA, CDR2 FQGTGA. CDR3 length equals 13 residues. CDR3 sequence: CASSSTIKDGYTF. As DNA, the CDR3 is TGTGCCAGCAGCTCGACTATAAAGGACGGCTACACCTTC.

The chain is built from TRBV28 and TRBJ2-7, with D perhaps being TRBD1 or TRBD2 (5 bases each). Germline values: CDR1 MDHEN, CDR2 SYDVKM. The CDR3 has 12 amino acids. V gave up 6 bases and J gave up 4 bases, with 10 bases separating them. CDR3 region: CASRIGTYEQYF. The CDR3, as DNA: TGTGCCAGCAGAATCGGGACGTACGAGCAGTACTTC. Complete variable domain (other parts from reference TRBV28 and TRBJ2-7): DVKVTQSSRYLVKRTGEKVFLECVQDMDHENMFWYRQDPGLGLRLIYFSYDVKMKEKGDIPEGYSVSREKKERFSLILESASTNQTSMYLCASRIGTYEQYFGPGTRLTVT.

CDR3 sequence reads: CSVVRSSYEQYF. CDR3 DNA: TGCAGCGTTGTTCGGAGCTCCTACGAGCAGTACTTC. J is TRBJ2-7 and V is TRBV29-1; D remains ambiguous. Trimming shortened V by 4 bases and J by 0 bases, and 7 bases separated the two germline ends. The CDR3 is 12 residues long. Germline CDR1 is SQVTM and CDR2 is ANQGSEA.

The chain recombines TRBV30 with TRBJ1-5, with D unclear. Per germline, CDR1 GTSNPN and CDR2 SVGIG (reference sequence). This CDR3 has 14 amino acids. The ends were cut back, 0 bases at V and 3 bases at J, with 9 bases in the middle. The CDR3 coding sequence is TGTGCCTGGAGTGTAGGGCAGCCCAATCAGCCCCAGCATTTT. Protein sequence: CAWSVGQPNQPQHF. Filled out from reference TRBV30 and TRBJ1-5, the complete variable domain reads SQTIHQWPATLVQPVGSPLSLECTVEGTSNPNLYWYRQAAGRGLQLLFYSVGIGQISSEVPQNLSASRPQDRQFILSSKKLLLSDSGFYLCAWSVGQPNQPQHFGDGTRLSIL.

The genes are TRBV19 and TRBJ1-1, with D unclear. This CDR3 has 14 amino acids. V shed 3 bases and J shed 5 bases, with 13 bases lying between them. CDR1 and CDR2 (germline): LNHDA, SQIVND (reference sequence). CDR3 residues: CASSMEEVGTEAFF. CDR3 coding DNA: TGTGCCAGTAGTATGGAAGAAGTGGGAACTGAAGCTTTCTTT.

V usage is TRBV15 and J usage is TRBJ2-7, with TRBD2 matching 7 bases. J lost 5 bases, V lost 5 bases, and 6 bases had no gene match. The V gene's germline CDR1 is LNHNV and CDR2 YYDKDF (reference sequence). The CDR3 consists of 13 residues. The CDR3 is CATSAGEFHEQYF. CDR3 nucleotides: TGTGCCACCAGCGCGGGAGAATTCCACGAGCAGTACTTC. Full variable domain (rest looked up from reference TRBV15 and TRBJ2-7): DAMVIQNPRYQVTQFGKPVTLSCSQTLNHNVMYWYQQKSSQAPKLLFHYYDKDFNNEADTPDNFQSRRPNTSFCFLDIRSPGLGDTAMYLCATSAGEFHEQYFGPGTRLTVT.

This clone was detected once. The J gene is TRBJ1-6, the V gene TRBV19, with D possibly TRBD1 on 5 matching bases. The CDR3 length is 13 residues. Between the trimmed V and J ends, which lost 5 bases and 7 bases, there was a span of 9 bases. Germline V CDR1 and CDR2: LNHDA, SQIVND (reference sequence). The CDR3 is CASSLRGNSPLHF. The CDR3 coding sequence is TGTGCCAGTAGTCTAAGGGGCAATTCACCCCTCCACTTT.

This clone was recorded only once. The genes are TRBV6-5 and TRBJ2-1; D gene unclear. This CDR3 region has 15 residues. The V gene's germline CDR1 is MNHEY and CDR2 SVGAGI. Trimming left V 0 bases short and J 3 bases short, with 9 bases between. The CDR3 loop reads CASSYSGSGYNEQFF. The CDR3 nucleotides read TGTGCCAGCAGTTACTCGGGGTCTGGCTACAATGAGCAGTTCTTC.

The chain links TRBV11-2 to TRBJ1-3; tentatively, D is TRBD1 (6 bases). The CDR3 has 16 amino acids. Germline values: CDR1 SGHAT, CDR2 FQNNGV. V lost 5 bases and J lost 0, with 14 bases in between. The CDR3 region has the DNA TGTGCCAGCAGCACCGAGGGGGGTATCTCTGGAAACACCATATATTTT. Translated: CASSTEGGISGNTIYF.